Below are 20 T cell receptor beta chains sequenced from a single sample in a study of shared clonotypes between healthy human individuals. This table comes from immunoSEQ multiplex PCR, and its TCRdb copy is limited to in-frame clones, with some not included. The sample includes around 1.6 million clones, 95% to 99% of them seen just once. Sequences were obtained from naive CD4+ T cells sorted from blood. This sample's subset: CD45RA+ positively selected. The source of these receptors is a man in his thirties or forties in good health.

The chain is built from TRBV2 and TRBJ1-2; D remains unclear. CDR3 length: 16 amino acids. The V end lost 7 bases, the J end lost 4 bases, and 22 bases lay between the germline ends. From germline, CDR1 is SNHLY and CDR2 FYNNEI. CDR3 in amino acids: CASTPWVLAQSYGYTF. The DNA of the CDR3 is TGTGCCAGCACCCCGTGGGTCCTGGCACAGAGCTATGGCTACACCTTC.

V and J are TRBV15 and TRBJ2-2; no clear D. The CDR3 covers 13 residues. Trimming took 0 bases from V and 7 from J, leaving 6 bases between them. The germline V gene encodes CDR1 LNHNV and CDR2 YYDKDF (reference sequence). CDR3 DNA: TGTGCCACCAGCAGAGAACCCAGCGGGGAGCTGTTTTTT. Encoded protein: CATSREPSGELFF.

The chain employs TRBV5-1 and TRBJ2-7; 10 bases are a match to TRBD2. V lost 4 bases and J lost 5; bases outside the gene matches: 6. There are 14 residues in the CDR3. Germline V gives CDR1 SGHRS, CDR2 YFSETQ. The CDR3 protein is CASSEREGPDEQYF. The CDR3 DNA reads TGCGCCAGCAGCGAGCGGGAGGGCCCCGACGAGCAGTACTTC.

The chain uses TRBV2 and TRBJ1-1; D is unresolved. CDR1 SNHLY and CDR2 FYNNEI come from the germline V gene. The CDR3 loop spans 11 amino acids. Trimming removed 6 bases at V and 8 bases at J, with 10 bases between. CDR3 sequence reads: CASRETEEAFF. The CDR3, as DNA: TGTGCCAGCAGGGAGACCGAGGAAGCTTTCTTT.

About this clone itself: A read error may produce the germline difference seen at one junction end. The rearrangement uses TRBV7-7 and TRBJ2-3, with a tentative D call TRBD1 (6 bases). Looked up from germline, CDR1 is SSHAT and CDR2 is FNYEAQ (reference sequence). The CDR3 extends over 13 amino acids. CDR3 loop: CASSLRTDDTQYF. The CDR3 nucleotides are TGTGCTAGCAGCTTAAGGACAGATGATACGCAGTATTTT.

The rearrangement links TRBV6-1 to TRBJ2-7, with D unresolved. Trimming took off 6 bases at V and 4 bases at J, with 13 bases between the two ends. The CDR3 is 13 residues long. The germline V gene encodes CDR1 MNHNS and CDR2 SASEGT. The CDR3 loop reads CASRTGPQYEQYF. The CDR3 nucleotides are TGTGCCAGCAGGACCGGGCCCCAATACGAGCAGTACTTC.

The CDR3 nucleotides read TGTGCCACCAGCAGCGGACTAGCGGATACAGATACGCAGTATTTT. The encoded protein is CATSSGLADTDTQYF. The gene calls are TRBV15 and TRBJ2-3; 10 positions match TRBD2. Germline V lookup: CDR1 LNHNV, CDR2 YYDKDF (reference sequence). V lost 3 bases, J lost 3 bases, and 3 bases stayed unmatched. The CDR3 has 15 amino acids.

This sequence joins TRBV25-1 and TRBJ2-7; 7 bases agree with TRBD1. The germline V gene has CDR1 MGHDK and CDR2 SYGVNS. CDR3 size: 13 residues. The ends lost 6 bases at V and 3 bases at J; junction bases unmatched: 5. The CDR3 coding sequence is TGTGCCAGCAGCGCTACAGGGGTCTACGAGCAGTACTTC. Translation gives CASSATGVYEQYF.

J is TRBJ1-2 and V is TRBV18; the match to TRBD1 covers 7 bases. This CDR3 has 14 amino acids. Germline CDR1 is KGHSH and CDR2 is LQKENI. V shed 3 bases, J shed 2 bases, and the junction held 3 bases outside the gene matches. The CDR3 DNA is TGTGCCAGCTCACCCCCGGACAGGAACTATGGCTACACCTTC. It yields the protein CASSPPDRNYGYTF.

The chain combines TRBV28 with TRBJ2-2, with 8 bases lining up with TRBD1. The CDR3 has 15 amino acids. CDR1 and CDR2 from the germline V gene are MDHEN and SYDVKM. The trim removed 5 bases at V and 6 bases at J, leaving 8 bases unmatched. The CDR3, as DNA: TGTGCCAGCAGTCCTCCGGACAGGGCCGCCGGGGAGCTGTTTTTT. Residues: CASSPPDRAAGELFF.

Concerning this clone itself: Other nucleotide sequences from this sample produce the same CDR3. CDR3 sequence (DNA): TGTGCCAGTACAGATTATAGCAATCAGCCCCAGCATTTT. The encoded protein is CASTDYSNQPQHF. V and J are TRBV19 and TRBJ1-5; D is ambiguous. Germline V lookup: CDR1 LNHDA, CDR2 SQIVND (reference sequence). This CDR3 is built from 13 residues. With 7 bases removed from V and 0 bases from J, the gap between germline ends came to 7 bases.

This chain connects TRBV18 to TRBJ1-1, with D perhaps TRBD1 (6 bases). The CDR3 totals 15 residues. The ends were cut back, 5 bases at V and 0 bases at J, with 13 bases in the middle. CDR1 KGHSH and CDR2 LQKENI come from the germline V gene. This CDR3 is CASSSGASMNTEAFF. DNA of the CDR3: TGTGCCAGCTCATCAGGGGCGAGTATGAACACTGAAGCTTTCTTT.

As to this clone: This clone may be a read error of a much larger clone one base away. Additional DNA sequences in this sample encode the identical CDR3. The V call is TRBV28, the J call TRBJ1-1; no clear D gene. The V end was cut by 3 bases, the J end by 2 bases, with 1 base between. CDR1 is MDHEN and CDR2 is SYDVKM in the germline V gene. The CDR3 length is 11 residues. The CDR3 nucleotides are TGTGCCAGCAGTTTTAACACTGAAGCTTTCTTT. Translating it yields CASSFNTEAFF.

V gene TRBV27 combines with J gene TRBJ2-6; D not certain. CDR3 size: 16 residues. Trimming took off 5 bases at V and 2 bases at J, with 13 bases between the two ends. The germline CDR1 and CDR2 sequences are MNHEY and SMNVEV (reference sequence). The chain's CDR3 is CASSPTIGTGANVLTF. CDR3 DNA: TGTGCCAGCAGTCCTACTATCGGAACTGGGGCCAACGTCCTGACTTTC.

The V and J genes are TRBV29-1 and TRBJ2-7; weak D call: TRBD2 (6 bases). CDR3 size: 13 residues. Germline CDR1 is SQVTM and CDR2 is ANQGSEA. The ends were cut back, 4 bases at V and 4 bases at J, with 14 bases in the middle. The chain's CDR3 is CSVGLAEPYEQYF. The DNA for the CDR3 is TGCAGCGTTGGGTTAGCGGAACCTTACGAGCAGTACTTC.

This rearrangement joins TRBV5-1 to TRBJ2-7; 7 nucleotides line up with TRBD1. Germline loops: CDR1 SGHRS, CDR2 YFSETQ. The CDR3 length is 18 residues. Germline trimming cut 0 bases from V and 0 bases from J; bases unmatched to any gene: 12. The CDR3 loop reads CASSLGLLRQGHSYEQYF. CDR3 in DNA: TGCGCCAGCAGCTTGGGGTTGCTCAGACAGGGTCACTCCTACGAGCAGTACTTC.

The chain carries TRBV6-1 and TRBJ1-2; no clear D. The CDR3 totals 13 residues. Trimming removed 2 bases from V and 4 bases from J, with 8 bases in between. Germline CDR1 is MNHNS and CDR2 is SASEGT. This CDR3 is CASSEQQTYGYTF. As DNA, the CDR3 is TGTGCCAGCAGTGAACAACAGACCTATGGCTACACCTTC.

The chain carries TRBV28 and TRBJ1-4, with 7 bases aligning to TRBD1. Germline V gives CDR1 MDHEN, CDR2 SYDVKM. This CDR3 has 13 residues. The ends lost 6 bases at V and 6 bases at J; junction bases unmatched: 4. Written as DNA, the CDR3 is TGTGCCAGCAGATATGGGACAGATGAAAAACTGTTTTTT. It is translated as CASRYGTDEKLFF.

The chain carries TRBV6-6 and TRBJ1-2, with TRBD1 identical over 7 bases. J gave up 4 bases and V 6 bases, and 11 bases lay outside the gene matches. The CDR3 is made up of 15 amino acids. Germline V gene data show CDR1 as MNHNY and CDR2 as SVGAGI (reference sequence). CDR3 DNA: TGTGCCAGCAGGGACCAAGACAGGGCTCGCTATGGCTACACCTTC. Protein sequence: CASRDQDRARYGYTF.

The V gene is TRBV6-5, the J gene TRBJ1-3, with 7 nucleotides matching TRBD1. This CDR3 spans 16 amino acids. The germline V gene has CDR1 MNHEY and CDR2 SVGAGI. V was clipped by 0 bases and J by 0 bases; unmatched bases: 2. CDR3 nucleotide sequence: TGTGCCAGCAGTTACTCGACAGGGTCCTCTGGAAACACCATATATTTT. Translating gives CASSYSTGSSGNTIYF.